Listed below are T cell receptor beta chains from one sample, sequenced in a study of T cell changes during pregnancy in multiple sclerosis. Some clones are missing from TCRdb's copy, which holds only in-frame ones; the method was immunoSEQ multiplex PCR. The sample has approximately 92,000 clones, around 94% seen once. The sequences come from peripheral blood, collected in the first trimester of pregnancy. The source is a female donor with multiple sclerosis, enrolled in a pregnancy study. CDR3s include the opening cysteine and the closing phenylalanine or tryptophan. The order of the fields is D gene, V gene, clone size, J gene, CDR3 protein, CDR3 DNA. A D gene is named only where the DNA matches it firmly. Clone size is shown for a subset of rows, as once, few, many or a class of expanded clone.

d_call: TRBD1; v_call: TRBV5-1; clone_size: .; j_call: TRBJ2-2; cdr3_aa: CASSLGQGALRGTGELFF; cdr3_nt: TGCGCCAGCAGCTTGGGGCAGGGGGCGCTTCGGGGGACCGGGGAGCTGTTTTTT
d_call: TRBD1; v_call: TRBV2; clone_size: .; j_call: TRBJ1-4; cdr3_aa: CASRQPGLDRDNEKLFF; cdr3_nt: TGTGCCAGCAGGCAACCAGGTTTGGACAGGGATAATGAAAAACTGTTTTTT
d_call: TRBD1; v_call: TRBV6-1; clone_size: .; j_call: TRBJ2-3; cdr3_aa: CASSESRDRYTDTQYF; cdr3_nt: TGTGCCAGCAGTGAAAGCCGGGACAGATACACAGATACGCAGTATTTT
d_call: TRBD2; v_call: TRBV5-1; clone_size: .; j_call: TRBJ2-1; cdr3_aa: CASSLGTSGVNEQFF; cdr3_nt: TGCGCCAGCAGCTTGGGTACTAGCGGAGTCAATGAGCAGTTCTTC
d_call: TRBD2; v_call: TRBV5-8; clone_size: .; j_call: TRBJ2-1; cdr3_aa: CASSLGLARNEQFF; cdr3_nt: TGTGCCAGCAGCTTAGGACTAGCGCGTAATGAGCAGTTCTTC
d_call: TRBD1; v_call: TRBV28; clone_size: once; j_call: TRBJ1-4; cdr3_aa: CASSPDRGGEKLFF; cdr3_nt: TGTGCCAGCAGTCCGGACAGGGGTGGCGAAAAACTGTTTTTT
d_call: TRBD1; v_call: TRBV27; clone_size: .; j_call: TRBJ2-5; cdr3_aa: CASSYRTGIGETQYF; cdr3_nt: TGTGCCAGCAGTTACCGGACAGGGATTGGGGAGACCCAGTACTTC
d_call: TRBD1; v_call: TRBV15; clone_size: .; j_call: TRBJ2-3; cdr3_aa: CATSRGDRDTDTQYF; cdr3_nt: TGTGCCACCAGCAGAGGGGACAGGGACACAGATACGCAGTATTTT
d_call: TRBD1; v_call: TRBV28; clone_size: .; j_call: TRBJ2-7; cdr3_aa: CATGGRSYEQYF; cdr3_nt: TGTGCCACAGGGGGCCGCTCCTACGAGCAGTACTTC
d_call: .; v_call: TRBV4-3; clone_size: .; j_call: TRBJ1-5; cdr3_aa: CASSQVWMGPEYSNQPQHF; cdr3_nt: TGCGCCAGCAGCCAAGTGTGGATGGGCCCCGAATATAGCAATCAGCCCCAGCATTTT
d_call: .; v_call: TRBV19; clone_size: .; j_call: TRBJ2-3; cdr3_aa: CASMGRTPGVTDTQYF; cdr3_nt: TGTGCCAGTATGGGGCGGACCCCAGGGGTCACAGATACGCAGTATTTT
d_call: .; v_call: TRBV28; clone_size: .; j_call: TRBJ2-1; cdr3_aa: CASSLVEKQFF; cdr3_nt: TGTGCCAGCAGTTTAGTAGAAAAGCAGTTCTTC
d_call: .; v_call: TRBV28; clone_size: .; j_call: TRBJ1-2; cdr3_aa: CASSVRRWVDGYTF; cdr3_nt: TGTGCCAGCAGTGTTAGGAGGTGGGTGGATGGCTACACCTTC
d_call: .; v_call: TRBV30; clone_size: once; j_call: TRBJ2-4; cdr3_aa: CAWSTGGAERNIQYF; cdr3_nt: TGTGCCTGGAGTACAGGGGGGGCAGAACGGAACATTCAGTACTTC
d_call: TRBD1; v_call: TRBV10-3; clone_size: once; j_call: TRBJ1-1; cdr3_aa: CAISESRGQGRSTEAFF; cdr3_nt: TGTGCCATCAGTGAGTCAAGGGGACAGGGGCGCAGCACTGAAGCTTTCTTT
d_call: .; v_call: TRBV6-1; clone_size: .; j_call: TRBJ2-1; cdr3_aa: CASRIAGEQFF; cdr3_nt: TGTGCCAGCAGAATCGCGGGAGAGCAGTTCTTC
d_call: .; v_call: TRBV10-3; clone_size: .; j_call: TRBJ1-5; cdr3_aa: CAISETGGNQPQHF; cdr3_nt: TGTGCCATCAGTGAGACAGGTGGCAATCAGCCCCAGCATTTT
d_call: TRBD1; v_call: TRBV5-1; clone_size: .; j_call: TRBJ2-7; cdr3_aa: CASSPGTGVSYEQYF; cdr3_nt: TGCGCCAGCAGCCCCGGGACAGGGGTTTCCTACGAGCAGTACTTC
d_call: TRBD1; v_call: TRBV6-6; clone_size: .; j_call: TRBJ2-4; cdr3_aa: CASSPTGPHAKNIQYF; cdr3_nt: TGTGCCAGCAGCCCGACAGGGCCCCACGCCAAAAACATTCAGTACTTC
d_call: .; v_call: TRBV5-6; clone_size: .; j_call: TRBJ2-1; cdr3_aa: CASRRAGLNEQFF; cdr3_nt: TGTGCCAGCCGTAGGGCAGGGTTGAATGAGCAGTTCTTC
d_call: .; v_call: TRBV2; clone_size: .; j_call: TRBJ2-7; cdr3_aa: CASKERPRGSSYEQYF; cdr3_nt: TGTGCCAGCAAGGAGAGACCTCGAGGGAGCTCCTACGAGCAGTACTTC
d_call: TRBD1; v_call: TRBV2; clone_size: few; j_call: TRBJ2-7; cdr3_aa: CASSGGRGHYEQYF; cdr3_nt: TGTGCCAGCAGTGGGGGCAGGGGGCACTACGAGCAGTACTTC
d_call: .; v_call: TRBV28; clone_size: .; j_call: TRBJ1-2; cdr3_aa: CASSQHLTGLGYGYTF; cdr3_nt: TGTGCCAGCAGCCAGCACCTCACAGGGCTGGGCTATGGCTACACCTTC
d_call: .; v_call: TRBV28; clone_size: .; j_call: TRBJ1-2; cdr3_aa: CASSSQQNYGYTF; cdr3_nt: TGTGCCAGCAGTTCACAGCAAAACTATGGCTACACCTTC
d_call: TRBD1; v_call: TRBV7-4; clone_size: .; j_call: TRBJ1-1; cdr3_aa: CASSARTGGAEKGFLNTEAFF; cdr3_nt: TGTGCCAGCAGCGCCCGGACAGGGGGCGCTGAGAAAGGTTTTTTGAACACTGAAGCTTTCTTT
d_call: TRBD1; v_call: TRBV5-1; clone_size: .; j_call: TRBJ1-1; cdr3_aa: CASSLDQGAGTEAFF; cdr3_nt: TGCGCCAGCAGCTTGGATCAGGGGGCTGGTACTGAAGCTTTCTTT
d_call: TRBD1; v_call: TRBV7-2; clone_size: .; j_call: TRBJ1-3; cdr3_aa: CASSFSSGTGGGNTIYF; cdr3_nt: TGTGCCAGCAGCTTCAGCTCCGGGACAGGGGGTGGAAACACCATATATTTT
d_call: .; v_call: TRBV5-1; clone_size: few; j_call: TRBJ1-3; cdr3_aa: CASSNSPVGGRGTIYF; cdr3_nt: TGCGCCAGCAGCAATAGCCCCGTGGGAGGCCGAGGGACCATATATTTT
d_call: .; v_call: TRBV27; clone_size: once; j_call: TRBJ2-1; cdr3_aa: CASSLAGNSYNEQFF; cdr3_nt: TGTGCCAGCAGTTTGGCGGGGAACTCCTACAATGAGCAGTTCTTC
d_call: TRBD2; v_call: TRBV11-1; clone_size: .; j_call: TRBJ2-6; cdr3_aa: CASSGRESGANVLTF; cdr3_nt: TGTGCCAGCAGCGGGCGGGAGTCTGGGGCCAACGTCCTGACTTTC
d_call: .; v_call: TRBV6-1; clone_size: .; j_call: TRBJ1-1; cdr3_aa: CASSETGRAEAFF; cdr3_nt: TGTGCCAGCAGTGAAACGGGGAGGGCTGAAGCTTTCTTT
d_call: .; v_call: TRBV7-2; clone_size: .; j_call: TRBJ2-7; cdr3_aa: CASSSPGIFYEQYF; cdr3_nt: TGTGCCAGCAGCTCCCCCGGGATATTCTACGAGCAGTACTTC
d_call: TRBD1; v_call: TRBV7-9; clone_size: .; j_call: TRBJ1-2; cdr3_aa: CASSLGLGGDGRGYTF; cdr3_nt: TGTGCCAGCAGCTTAGGTTTAGGGGGCGACGGGAGAGGCTACACCTTC
d_call: TRBD2; v_call: TRBV29-1; clone_size: .; j_call: TRBJ2-7; cdr3_aa: CSAGGLLGYEQYF; cdr3_nt: TGCAGCGCGGGGGGACTCCTAGGCTACGAGCAGTACTTC
d_call: TRBD2; v_call: TRBV11-2; clone_size: .; j_call: TRBJ2-1; cdr3_aa: CASRRRLANEQFF; cdr3_nt: TGTGCCAGCAGGCGAAGACTAGCCAATGAGCAGTTCTTC
d_call: .; v_call: TRBV5-1; clone_size: .; j_call: TRBJ2-7; cdr3_aa: CASSLATGLRVYEQYF; cdr3_nt: TGCGCCAGCAGCTTGGCCACAGGGTTAAGGGTCTACGAGCAGTACTTC
d_call: .; v_call: TRBV19; clone_size: many; j_call: TRBJ1-3; cdr3_aa: CASSPGLSGNTIYF; cdr3_nt: TGTGCCAGTAGCCCGGGACTATCTGGAAACACCATATATTTT
d_call: .; v_call: TRBV5-6; clone_size: .; j_call: TRBJ2-7; cdr3_aa: CASSLNSGFEQYF; cdr3_nt: TGTGCCAGCAGCTTGAATTCAGGGTTCGAGCAGTACTTC
d_call: TRBD1; v_call: TRBV29-1; clone_size: once; j_call: TRBJ2-3; cdr3_aa: CSARPGTGGPTQYF; cdr3_nt: TGCAGCGCACGTCCCGGGACAGGGGGCCCCACGCAGTATTTT
d_call: .; v_call: TRBV5-1; clone_size: .; j_call: TRBJ2-7; cdr3_aa: CASSRDTFYEQYF; cdr3_nt: TGCGCCAGCAGTAGGGACACATTCTACGAGCAGTACTTC
d_call: TRBD2; v_call: TRBV2; clone_size: .; j_call: TRBJ2-1; cdr3_aa: CASIQSAGVPYNEQFF; cdr3_nt: TGTGCCAGCATCCAATCTGCGGGAGTCCCCTACAATGAGCAGTTCTTC
d_call: .; v_call: TRBV19; clone_size: .; j_call: TRBJ2-1; cdr3_aa: CASSNRVNEQFF; cdr3_nt: TGTGCCAGTAGTAACAGGGTCAATGAGCAGTTCTTC
d_call: .; v_call: TRBV21-1; clone_size: .; j_call: TRBJ1-3; cdr3_aa: CASSKVPRHLNNRGTGGNTIYF; cdr3_nt: TGTGCCAGCAGCAAAGTCCCCCGTCACCTTAATAACAGGGGAACGGGAGGAAACACCATATATTTT
d_call: .; v_call: TRBV5-1; clone_size: .; j_call: TRBJ2-1; cdr3_aa: CASSPPLASYNEQFF; cdr3_nt: TGCGCCAGCAGCCCCCCCCTAGCTTCTTACAATGAGCAGTTCTTC
d_call: .; v_call: TRBV6-1; clone_size: .; j_call: TRBJ2-6; cdr3_aa: CASSNSVGANVLTF; cdr3_nt: TGTGCCAGCAGTAACTCGGTTGGGGCCAACGTCCTGACTTTC
d_call: TRBD1; v_call: TRBV5-1; clone_size: .; j_call: TRBJ1-2; cdr3_aa: CASRGTGTGGSGYTF; cdr3_nt: TGCGCCAGCAGGGGGACCGGGACAGGGGGCAGTGGCTACACCTTC
d_call: .; v_call: TRBV6-5; clone_size: .; j_call: TRBJ2-7; cdr3_aa: CASSYSLLGRYEQYF; cdr3_nt: TGTGCCAGCAGTTACTCCCTCTTGGGGCGATACGAGCAGTACTTC
d_call: TRBD2; v_call: TRBV28; clone_size: .; j_call: TRBJ2-3; cdr3_aa: CASSSRLAGEADTQYF; cdr3_nt: TGTGCCAGCAGTTCCCGACTAGCGGGAGAGGCAGATACGCAGTATTTT
d_call: .; v_call: TRBV7-8; clone_size: .; j_call: TRBJ2-5; cdr3_aa: CASSLRGWRLRETQYF; cdr3_nt: TGTGCCAGCAGCTTAAGGGGGTGGCGGCTAAGGGAGACCCAGTACTTC
d_call: TRBD2; v_call: TRBV4-2; clone_size: .; j_call: TRBJ2-7; cdr3_aa: CASNLEAGESYEQYF; cdr3_nt: TGTGCCAGCAACCTGGAGGCGGGAGAATCCTACGAGCAGTACTTC
d_call: TRBD2; v_call: TRBV5-4; clone_size: .; j_call: TRBJ2-2; cdr3_aa: CASSSDTLLAGVGTGELFF; cdr3_nt: TGTGCCAGCAGCTCCGACACGTTACTAGCGGGAGTAGGAACCGGGGAGCTGTTTTTT
d_call: TRBD1; v_call: TRBV7-2; clone_size: .; j_call: TRBJ1-1; cdr3_aa: CASRQDRGQTEAFF; cdr3_nt: TGTGCCAGCAGACAAGACAGGGGGCAAACTGAAGCTTTCTTT
d_call: .; v_call: TRBV19; clone_size: .; j_call: TRBJ2-7; cdr3_aa: CASSFGHPYEQYF; cdr3_nt: TGTGCCAGTAGCTTCGGACACCCCTACGAGCAGTACTTC
d_call: .; v_call: TRBV7-9; clone_size: .; j_call: TRBJ2-1; cdr3_aa: CASSLVTRSYNEQFF; cdr3_nt: TGTGCCAGCAGCTTAGTTACGCGATCCTACAATGAGCAGTTCTTC
d_call: .; v_call: TRBV6-1; clone_size: .; j_call: TRBJ2-7; cdr3_aa: CASSRQEPYEQYF; cdr3_nt: TGTGCCAGCAGCCGACAGGAACCCTACGAGCAGTACTTC
d_call: TRBD2; v_call: TRBV27; clone_size: .; j_call: TRBJ2-1; cdr3_aa: CASSLSVLAGDNEQFF; cdr3_nt: TGTGCCAGCAGTTTATCAGTCCTAGCGGGGGACAATGAGCAGTTCTTC
d_call: .; v_call: TRBV11-2; clone_size: .; j_call: TRBJ1-5; cdr3_aa: CASSLVGGRNQPQHF; cdr3_nt: TGTGCCAGCAGCTTAGTGGGGGGGAGGAATCAGCCCCAGCATTTT